This TCR beta chain is from a study of T cell clones after liver transplantation. In the study overall: Samples came from ITN030ST, which attempted immunosuppression withdrawal within 2 years of liver transplantation. Pre-transplant mixed lymphocyte reactions yielded third-party-reactive TCRbeta sequences as comparators for graft-donor-reactive sequences. Three of eight recipients were HCV-positive; others had non-autoimmune, non-viral indications.

This clone was picked up one time. Its antigen is undetermined. Repertoires were generated with immunoSEQ multiplex PCR, while TCRdb's copy carries only in-frame clones and drops some. The sample consists of some 80,000 clones, around four fifths of them appearing once. From germline, CDR1 is MNHNY and CDR2 SVGAGI (reference sequence). The germline V and J ends were trimmed by 0 bases and 3 bases, with 6 bases remaining between them. The CDR3 covers 14 residues. Study findings and constraints: The donor-reactive repertoire was only partly measurable in a couple of subjects, lacking donor cells.

The chain carries TRBV6-6 and TRBJ1-5; D gene unclear. The clonotype was recovered from a human patient who received a liver transplant. Part of the T cell pool may stem from the graft donor. The specimen was CD4+ T cells from blood, collected around 45 months after liver transplant. The CDR3 protein is CASSYSHNNQPQHF. Here the CDR3 DNA reads TGTGCCAGCAGTTACTCTCATAACAATCAGCCCCAGCATTTT.